What follows is one TCR beta chain and its context. The assay was immunoSEQ multiplex PCR, and TCRdb's table has in-frame clones only and misses some. In the table there are tens of thousands of clones, 90% to 95% of which are singletons. These data originate in a study of T cell changes during pregnancy in multiple sclerosis. The CDR3 consists of 14 residues. Germline CDR1 and CDR2: SGHRS and YFSETQ. V shed 4 bases, J shed 8 bases, and the junction held 4 bases outside the gene matches. The chain carries TRBV5-1 and TRBJ2-1, with TRBD2 matching over 12 bases. The sequencing here drew on CD4+ T cells from peripheral blood mononuclear cells, taken before pregnancy. The TCR sequence derives from a female donor with multiple sclerosis, enrolled in a pregnancy study. CDR3 DNA sequence: TGCGCCAGCAGCGTGGGACTAGCGGGCCATGAGCAGTTCTTC. It encodes CASSVGLAGHEQFF.